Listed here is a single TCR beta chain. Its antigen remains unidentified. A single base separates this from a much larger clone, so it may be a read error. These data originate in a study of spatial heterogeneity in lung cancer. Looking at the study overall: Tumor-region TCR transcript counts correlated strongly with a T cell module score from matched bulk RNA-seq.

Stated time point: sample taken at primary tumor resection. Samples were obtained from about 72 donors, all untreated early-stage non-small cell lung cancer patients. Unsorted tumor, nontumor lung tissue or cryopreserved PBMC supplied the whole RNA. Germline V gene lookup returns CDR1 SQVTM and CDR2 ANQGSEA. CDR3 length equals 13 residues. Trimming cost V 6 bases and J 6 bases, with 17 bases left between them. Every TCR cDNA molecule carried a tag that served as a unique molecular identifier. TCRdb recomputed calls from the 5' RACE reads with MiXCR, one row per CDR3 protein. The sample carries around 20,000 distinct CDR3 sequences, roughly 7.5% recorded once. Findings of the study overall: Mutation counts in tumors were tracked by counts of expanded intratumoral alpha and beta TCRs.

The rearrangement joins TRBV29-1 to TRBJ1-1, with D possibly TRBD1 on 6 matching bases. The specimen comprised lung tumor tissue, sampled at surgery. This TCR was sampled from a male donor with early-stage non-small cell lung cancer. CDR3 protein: CSVRGAGDAEAFF. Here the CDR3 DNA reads TGCAGCGTGAGGGGGGCAGGGGATGCTGAAGCTTTCTTT.